One TCR beta chain is described in this entry. In germline, CDR1 is MNHEY, CDR2 SMNVEV (reference sequence). This CDR3 is built from 14 residues. Trimming at V came to 5 bases and at J to 6 bases, leaving 4 bases not matched to a gene. Authors' processing steps: For nucleated cells, counts were estimated from reference gene primer amplification. TCRdb's table, derived via immunoSEQ multiplex PCR, lists solely in-frame clones and lacks some. The D gene and trimming were derived from the DNA, and the V and J assignments and clone size from that table. The profile shows roughly 99,000 clones, about 87% of them singletons. These data belong to a study of blood T cell repertoires in COVID-19. Study-wide background: Acute and convalescent COVID-19 specimens originated in the United States, Italy and Spain. From T cells, B-cell-depleted T cells, or PBMCs came the material, which was cDNA or gDNA.

The chain couples TRBV27 to TRBJ2-1; 10 nucleotides align to TRBD2. The receptor was derived from a man aged 50 to 59 with active or convalescent COVID-19. The source material was peripheral blood. The CDR3 nucleotides read TGTGCCAGCAGTGAGCGGGAGGGCCGCAATGAGCAGTTCTTC. Translation: CASSEREGRNEQFF.